A selection of T cell receptor beta chains follows, all from one sample in a study of T cells after yellow fever vaccination. MiXCR, applied by TCRdb to the 5' RACE reads, yields one record per CDR3 protein. The table shows around 320,000 distinct CDR3 sequences, with approximately 4% occurring only once. The sample here was PBMCs, taken 15 days after the yellow fever booster vaccination. The receptors shown here come from a young man who received the YFV17D yellow fever vaccine. Both conserved end residues are trimmed from each CDR3. Fields, in order: V gene, CDR3 length, D gene, CDR3 protein. A D gene is named only where the DNA matches it firmly.

TRBV5-1 | 12 | TRBD1 | ASNDRGRGETQY
TRBV3-1 | 16 | TRBD2 | ASSGFGGEGSPTDTQY
TRBV20-1 | 10 | NA | SATEQDYGYT
TRBV28 | 13 | NA | ASSWGGRVSQPQH
TRBV20-1 | 12 | NA | SASWGETGNTIY
TRBV6-5 | 12 | TRBD1 | ASSYWTGNTEAF
TRBV6-2/TRBV6-3 | 14 | NA | ASSYGVGGPYNEQF
TRBV3-1 | 13 | TRBD1 | ASSPWDRGNTEAF
TRBV6-5 | 12 | NA | ASSYLTATGELF
TRBV5-1 | 13 | NA | ASSPGDTGTGELF
TRBV6-5 | 10 | NA | ASRVGEETQY
TRBV5-1 | 13 | TRBD1 | ASTLRTGEVDTQY
TRBV7-3 | 14 | NA | ASSNTPGRYYNEQF
TRBV4-2 | 12 | NA | ASSQDNGPYEQY
TRBV7-2 | 13 | NA | ASSRAAEANYGYT
TRBV6-1 | 12 | TRBD1 | ASSEVAGGYGYT
TRBV6-4 | 19 | TRBD1 | ASSDYPVVVTGALGNTEAF
TRBV7-2 | 14 | NA | ASSLNVGADNQPQH
TRBV27 | 13 | NA | ASSLAGDLGTEAF
TRBV7-2 | 13 | NA | ASSFRGGAVYEQF
TRBV6-2/TRBV6-3 | 13 | TRBD2 | ASSYAAGDQETQY
TRBV5-1 | 13 | NA | ASSFPGRQNTEAF
TRBV18 | 16 | TRBD2 | ASSPPGLAGDSLETQY